Listed below are T cell receptor beta chains from one sample, sequenced in a study of blood T cell repertoires in COVID-19. Repertoires were generated with immunoSEQ multiplex PCR, while TCRdb's copy carries only in-frame clones and drops some. Of about 230,000 clones listed, 80% to 90% were seen once; the top ten hold around 7.2%. The sequenced material came from peripheral blood. The source is a woman at least 80 years old with COVID-19, enrolled during active disease. Each CDR3 is given with its conserved first and last residue. A D gene is named only where the DNA matches it firmly. Clone size is shown for a subset of rows, as once, few, many or a class of expanded clone.

V	size	D	J	DNA	CDR3
TRBV6-2/TRBV6-3	.	TRBD1	TRBJ1-5	TGTGCCAGCAGTTACTTAGCAGGGGGTGGTCAGCCCCAGCATTTT	CASSYLAGGGQPQHF
TRBV29-1	.	.	TRBJ1-1	TGCAGCGTTTCCCAGATCACTGAAGCTTTCTTT	CSVSQITEAFF
TRBV28	.	.	TRBJ1-6	TGTGCCAGCGCAGGTCAATCCACTTTCTATAATTCACCCCTCCACTTT	CASAGQSTFYNSPLHF
TRBV5-1	.	TRBD1	TRBJ1-5	TGCGCCAGCAGCTTGGAGGGGGCACAGCAGCCCCAGCATTTT	CASSLEGAQQPQHF
TRBV2	.	TRBD2	TRBJ2-1	TGTGCCAGCAGGCAAACTAGCGGGAGCTCCTACAATGAGCAGTTCTTC	CASRQTSGSSYNEQFF
TRBV5-6	.	TRBD2	TRBJ2-5	TGTGCCAGCAGCAGACTAGCGGGAGACTTTGGGACCCAGTACTTC	CASSRLAGDFGTQYF
TRBV28	few	.	TRBJ2-3	TGTGCCAGCAGTCAGTTTGGCACAGATACGCAGTATTTT	CASSQFGTDTQYF
TRBV27	.	.	TRBJ1-6	TGTGCCAGCAGTTTGGAGCGAGAAAATTCACCCCTCCACTTT	CASSLERENSPLHF
TRBV7-3	.	.	TRBJ2-1	TGTGCCAGCCGGGAGCAGCTCTACGGTGAGCAGTTCTTC	CASREQLYGEQFF
TRBV4-3	.	.	TRBJ1-1	TGCGCCAGCAGCCTCTCAGGGAGGGGCACTGAAGCTTTCTTT	CASSLSGRGTEAFF
TRBV7-3	.	.	TRBJ1-4	TGTGCCAGCAGCCAGGGAACTAATGAAAAACTGTTTTTT	CASSQGTNEKLFF
TRBV3-1/TRBV3-2	.	TRBD1	TRBJ1-2	TGTGCCAGCAGACCCCCGGGACAGGGCCTCGGCTACACCTTC	CASRPPGQGLGYTF
TRBV9	once	.	TRBJ2-2	TGTGCCAGCAGCGTGGCGGTTATGGACACCGGGGAGCTGTTTTTT	CASSVAVMDTGELFF
TRBV6-5	few	.	TRBJ1-1	TGTGCCAGCACCTCACGGGGGAACACTGAAGCTTTCTTT	CASTSRGNTEAFF
TRBV5-1	many	TRBD1	TRBJ1-6	TGCGCCAGCAGCCTCGACAGGGTCAACGGGCCCCTCCACTTT	CASSLDRVNGPLHF
TRBV24-1	few	.	TRBJ2-3	TGTGCCACCAGTGAGAGAGCGGCAAGCACAGATACGCAGTATTTT	CATSERAASTDTQYF
TRBV6-5	.	TRBD1	TRBJ1-4	TGTGCCAGCGTTGACAGGGGGCGCCTTAATGAAAAACTGTTTTTT	CASVDRGRLNEKLFF
TRBV6-2/TRBV6-3	once	TRBD1	TRBJ1-1	TGTGCCAGCAGTTCGTACCAGGGGGGAGCTTTCTTT	CASSSYQGGAFF
TRBV28	once	TRBD2	TRBJ2-3	TGTGCCAGCAGCCCGCGGGGACGAGCGGGAACAGATACGCAGTATTTT	CASSPRGRAGTDTQYF
TRBV7-9	.	TRBD2	TRBJ2-1	TGTGCCAGCAGCTTAGCTAGCGGGGCCGCCCCTGAGCAGTTCTTC	CASSLASGAAPEQFF
TRBV4-3	.	.	TRBJ1-5	TGCGCCAGCAGCCAAGATCGCGGGATTCGGCAGCCCCAGCATTTT	CASSQDRGIRQPQHF
TRBV5-1	.	TRBD1	TRBJ1-2	TGCGCCAGCAGCTCACTTCCGGGACAGGGGGACTATGGCTACACCTTC	CASSSLPGQGDYGYTF
TRBV7-8	.	TRBD2	TRBJ2-7	TGTGCCAGCAGCTTACAGGGCGGGGGGACCTACGAGCAGTACTTC	CASSLQGGGTYEQYF
TRBV12-3/TRBV12-4	.	.	TRBJ2-7	TGTGCCAGCGGGTTGGTGGAGGGCCACGAGCAGTACTTC	CASGLVEGHEQYF
TRBV19	.	TRBD1	TRBJ2-2	TGTGCCAGTAGGGTGGGACAGGGTGACACCGGGGAGCTGTTTTTT	CASRVGQGDTGELFF
TRBV29-1	.	.	TRBJ2-7	TGCAGCGTTGCTAGGGGGTCTGGGGAGCAGTACTTC	CSVARGSGEQYF